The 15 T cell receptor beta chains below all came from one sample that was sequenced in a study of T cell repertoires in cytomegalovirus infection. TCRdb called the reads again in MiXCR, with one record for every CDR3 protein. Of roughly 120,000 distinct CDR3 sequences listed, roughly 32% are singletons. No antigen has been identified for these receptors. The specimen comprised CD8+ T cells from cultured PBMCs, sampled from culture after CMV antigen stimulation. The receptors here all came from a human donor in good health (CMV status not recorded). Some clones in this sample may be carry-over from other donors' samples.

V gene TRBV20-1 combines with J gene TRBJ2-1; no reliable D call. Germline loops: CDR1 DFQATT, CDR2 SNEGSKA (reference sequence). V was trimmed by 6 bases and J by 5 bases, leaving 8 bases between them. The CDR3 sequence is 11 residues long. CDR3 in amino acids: CSAAANNEQFF. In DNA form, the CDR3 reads TGCAGTGCCGCCGCAAACAATGAGCAGTTCTTC.

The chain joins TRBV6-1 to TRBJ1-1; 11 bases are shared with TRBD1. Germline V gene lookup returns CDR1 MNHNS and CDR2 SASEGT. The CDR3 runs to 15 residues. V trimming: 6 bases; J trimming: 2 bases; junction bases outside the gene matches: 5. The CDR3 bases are TGTGCCAGCAGGAAGGGACAGGGGGGCAACACTGAAGCTTTCTTT. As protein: CASRKGQGGNTEAFF.

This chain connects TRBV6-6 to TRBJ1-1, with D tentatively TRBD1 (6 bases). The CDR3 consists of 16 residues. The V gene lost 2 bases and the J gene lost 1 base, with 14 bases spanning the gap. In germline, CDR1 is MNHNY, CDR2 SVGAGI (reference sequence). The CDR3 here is CASSYGGGPGNTEAFF. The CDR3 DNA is TGTGCCAGCAGTTACGGGGGCGGTCCTGGGAACACTGAAGCTTTCTTT.

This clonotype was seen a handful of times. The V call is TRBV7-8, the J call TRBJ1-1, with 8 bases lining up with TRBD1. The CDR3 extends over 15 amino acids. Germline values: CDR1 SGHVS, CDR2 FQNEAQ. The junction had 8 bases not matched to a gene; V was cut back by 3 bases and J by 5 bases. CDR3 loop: CASSFPHRGWTEAFF. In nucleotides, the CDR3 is TGTGCCAGCAGCTTCCCCCACAGGGGGTGGACTGAAGCTTTCTTT.

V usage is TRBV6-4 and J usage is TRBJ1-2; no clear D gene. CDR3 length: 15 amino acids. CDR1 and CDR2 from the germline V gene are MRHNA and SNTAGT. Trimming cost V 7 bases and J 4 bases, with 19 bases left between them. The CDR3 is CASNSADTAFYGYTF. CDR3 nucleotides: TGTGCCAGCAATTCAGCTGATACAGCCTTCTATGGCTACACCTTC.

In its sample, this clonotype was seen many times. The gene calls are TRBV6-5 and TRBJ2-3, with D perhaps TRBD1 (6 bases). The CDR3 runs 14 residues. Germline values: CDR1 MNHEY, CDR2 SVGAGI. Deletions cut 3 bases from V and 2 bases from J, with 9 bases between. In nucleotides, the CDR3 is TGTGCCAGCAGTTATCAGGGGCTCACAGATACGCAGTATTTT. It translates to CASSYQGLTDTQYF.

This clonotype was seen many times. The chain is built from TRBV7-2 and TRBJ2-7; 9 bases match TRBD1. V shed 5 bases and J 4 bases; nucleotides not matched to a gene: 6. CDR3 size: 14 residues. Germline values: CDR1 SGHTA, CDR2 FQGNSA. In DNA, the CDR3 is TGTGCCAGCAGCGCCGGGACAGGGATGTACGAGCAGTACTTC. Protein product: CASSAGTGMYEQYF.

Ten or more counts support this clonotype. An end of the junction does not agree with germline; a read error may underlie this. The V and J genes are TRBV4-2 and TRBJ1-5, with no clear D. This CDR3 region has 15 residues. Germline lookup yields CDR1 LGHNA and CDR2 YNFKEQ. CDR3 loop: CASSQDLASNQPQHF. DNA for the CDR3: TGCGCCAGCAGCCAAGACCTCGCTAGCAATCAGCCCCAGCATTTT.

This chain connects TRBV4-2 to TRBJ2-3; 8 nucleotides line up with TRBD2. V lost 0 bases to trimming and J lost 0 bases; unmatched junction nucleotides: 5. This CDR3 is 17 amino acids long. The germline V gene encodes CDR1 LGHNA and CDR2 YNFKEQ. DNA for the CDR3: TGTGCCAGCAGCCAAGATGGTAGCGGGGCTAGCACAGATACGCAGTATTTT. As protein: CASSQDGSGASTDTQYF.

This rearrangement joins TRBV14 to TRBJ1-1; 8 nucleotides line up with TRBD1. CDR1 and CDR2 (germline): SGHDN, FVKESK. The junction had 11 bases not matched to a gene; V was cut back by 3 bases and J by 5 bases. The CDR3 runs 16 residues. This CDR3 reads CASSHRDRTRETEAFF. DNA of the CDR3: TGTGCCAGCAGCCACCGGGACAGGACCCGAGAGACTGAAGCTTTCTTT.

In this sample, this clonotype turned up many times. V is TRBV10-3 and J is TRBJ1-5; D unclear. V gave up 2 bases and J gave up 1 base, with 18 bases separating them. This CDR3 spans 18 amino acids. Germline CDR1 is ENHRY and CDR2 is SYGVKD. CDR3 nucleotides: TGTGCCATCAGTGAGGAACTACTTCTATGGAGGAGCAATCAGCCCCAGCATTTT. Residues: CAISEELLLWRSNQPQHF.

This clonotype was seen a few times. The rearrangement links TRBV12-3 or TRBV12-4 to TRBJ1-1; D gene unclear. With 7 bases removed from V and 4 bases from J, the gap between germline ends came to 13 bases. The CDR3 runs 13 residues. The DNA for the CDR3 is TGTGCCAGCACCCTGGGGATCCTCACTGAAGCTTTCTTT. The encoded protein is CASTLGILTEAFF.

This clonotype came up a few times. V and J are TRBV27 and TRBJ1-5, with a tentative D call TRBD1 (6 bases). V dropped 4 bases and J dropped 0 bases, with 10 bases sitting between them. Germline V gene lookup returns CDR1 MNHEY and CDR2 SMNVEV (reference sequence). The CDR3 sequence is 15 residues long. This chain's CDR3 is CASSWTAYSNQPQHF. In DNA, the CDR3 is TGTGCCAGCAGTTGGACAGCGTATAGCAATCAGCCCCAGCATTTT.

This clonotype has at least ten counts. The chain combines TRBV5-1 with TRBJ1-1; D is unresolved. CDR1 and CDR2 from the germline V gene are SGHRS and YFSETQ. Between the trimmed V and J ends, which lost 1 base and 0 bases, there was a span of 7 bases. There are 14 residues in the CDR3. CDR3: CASSLLQVNTEAFF. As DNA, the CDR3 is TGCGCCAGCAGCTTGCTGCAGGTGAACACTGAAGCTTTCTTT. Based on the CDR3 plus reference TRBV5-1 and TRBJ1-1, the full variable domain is KAGVTQTPRYLIKTRGQQVTLSCSPISGHRSVSWYQQTPGQGLQFLFEYFSETQRNKGNFPGRFSGRQFSNSRSEMNVSTLELGDSALYLCASSLLQVNTEAFFGQGTRLTVV.

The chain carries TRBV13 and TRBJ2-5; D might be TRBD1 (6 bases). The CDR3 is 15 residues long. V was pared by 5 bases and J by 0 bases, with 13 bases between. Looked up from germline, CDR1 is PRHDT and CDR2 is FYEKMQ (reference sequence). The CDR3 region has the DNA TGTGCCAGCAGCCGGCCCTACAGGGACCAAGAGACCCAGTACTTC. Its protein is CASSRPYRDQETQYF.